Below, one T cell receptor (beta chain) is given with its context. Its antigen is still unknown. The CDR3 contains 18 residues. Germline loops: CDR1 SEHNR, CDR2 FQNEAQ (reference sequence). V was pared by 5 bases and J by 7 bases, with 27 bases between. The sample originates from a study of OX40 agonist ivuxolimab in advanced cancers. Overall study findings and caveats: CD4+ T cells averaged fewer expanded clones than CD8+ T cells.

TCRdb's copy holds only in-frame clones and misses some; the assay was immunoSEQ multiplex PCR. The repertoire holds around 23,000 clones, around 80% seen once, with 30% to 40% in the top ten. The J gene is TRBJ2-1, the V gene TRBV7-9, with D maybe TRBD1 (5 bases). The sample here was CD4+ or CD8+ T cells sorted from blood, taken in a trial of the OX40 agonist ivuxolimab. This sequence originates from an adult with an advanced solid tumor such as melanoma, head and neck, liver or kidney cancer. The CDR3 sequence: CASSTPHTNQGEINEQFF. CDR3 nucleotides: TGTGCCAGCAGCACGCCCCACACCAACCAGGGCGAAATTAATGAGCAGTTCTTC.